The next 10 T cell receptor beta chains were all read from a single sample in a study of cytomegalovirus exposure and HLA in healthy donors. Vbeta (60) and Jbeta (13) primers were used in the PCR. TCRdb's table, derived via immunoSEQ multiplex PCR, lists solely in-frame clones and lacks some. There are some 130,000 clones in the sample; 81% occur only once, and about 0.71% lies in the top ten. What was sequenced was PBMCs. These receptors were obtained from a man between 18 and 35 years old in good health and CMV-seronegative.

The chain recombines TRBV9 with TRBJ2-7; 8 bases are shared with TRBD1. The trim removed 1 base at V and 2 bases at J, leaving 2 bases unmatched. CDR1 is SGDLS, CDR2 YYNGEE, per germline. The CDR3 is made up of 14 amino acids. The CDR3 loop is CASSVTGGPYEQYF. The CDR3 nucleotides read TGTGCCAGCAGCGTAACAGGGGGTCCCTACGAGCAGTACTTC. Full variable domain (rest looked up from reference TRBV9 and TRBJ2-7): DSGVTQTPKHLITATGQRVTLRCSPRSGDLSVYWYQQSLDQGLQFLIQYYNGEERAKGNILERFSAQQFPDLHSELNLSSLELGDSALYFCASSVTGGPYEQYFGPGTRLTVT.

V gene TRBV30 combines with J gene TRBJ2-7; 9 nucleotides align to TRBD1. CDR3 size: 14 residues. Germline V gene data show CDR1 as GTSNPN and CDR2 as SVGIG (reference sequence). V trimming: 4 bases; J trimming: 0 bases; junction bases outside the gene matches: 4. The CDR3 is CAWTGTGSSYEQYF. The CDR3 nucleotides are TGTGCCTGGACCGGGACAGGGAGCTCCTACGAGCAGTACTTC.

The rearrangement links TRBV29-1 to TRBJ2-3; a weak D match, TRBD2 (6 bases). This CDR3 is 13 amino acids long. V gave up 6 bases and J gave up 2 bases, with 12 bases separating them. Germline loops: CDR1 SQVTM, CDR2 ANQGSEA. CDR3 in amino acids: CSVFSGYTDTQYF. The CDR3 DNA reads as TGCAGCGTCTTTAGCGGATACACAGATACGCAGTATTTT.

This CDR3 reads CASSMRQSTGELFF. The DNA for the CDR3 is TGTGCCAGTAGTATGAGACAGAGCACCGGGGAGCTGTTTTTT. V gene TRBV19 combines with J gene TRBJ2-2, with D possibly matching TRBD1 (5 bases). V lost 3 bases, J lost 4 bases, and 9 bases lay in between. From germline, CDR1 is LNHDA and CDR2 SQIVND (reference sequence). CDR3 length equals 14 residues. The entire variable domain, with the rest obtained from reference TRBV19 and TRBJ2-2, is as follows: DGGITQSPKYLFRKEGQNVTLSCEQNLNHDAMYWYRQDPGQGLRLIYYSQIVNDFQKGDIAEGYSVSREKKESFPLTVTSAQKNPTAFYLCASSMRQSTGELFFGEGSRLTVL.

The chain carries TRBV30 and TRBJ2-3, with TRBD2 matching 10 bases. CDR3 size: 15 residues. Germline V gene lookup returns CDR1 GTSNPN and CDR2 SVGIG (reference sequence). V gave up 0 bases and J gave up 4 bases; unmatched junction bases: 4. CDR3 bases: TGTGCCTGGAGTGTACTAGCGGGGTTGGCAGATACGCAGTATTTT. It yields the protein CAWSVLAGLADTQYF. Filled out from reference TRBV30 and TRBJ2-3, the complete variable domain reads SQTIHQWPATLVQPVGSPLSLECTVEGTSNPNLYWYRQAAGRGLQLLFYSVGIGQISSEVPQNLSASRPQDRQFILSSKKLLLSDSGFYLCAWSVLAGLADTQYFGPGTRLTVL.

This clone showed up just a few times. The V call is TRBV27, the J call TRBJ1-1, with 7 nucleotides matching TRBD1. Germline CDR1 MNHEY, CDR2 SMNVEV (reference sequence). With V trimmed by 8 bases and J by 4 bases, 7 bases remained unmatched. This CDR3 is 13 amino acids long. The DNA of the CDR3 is TGTGCCAGCCAGGGGGGAGGTCGCACTGAAGCTTTCTTT. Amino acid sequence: CASQGGGRTEAFF.

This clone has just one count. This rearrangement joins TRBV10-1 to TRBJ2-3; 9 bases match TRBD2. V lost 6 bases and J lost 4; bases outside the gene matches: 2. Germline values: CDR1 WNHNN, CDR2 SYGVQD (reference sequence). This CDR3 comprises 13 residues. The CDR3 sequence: CASSGLAPDTQYF. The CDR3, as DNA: TGCGCCAGCAGCGGACTAGCGCCAGATACGCAGTATTTT.

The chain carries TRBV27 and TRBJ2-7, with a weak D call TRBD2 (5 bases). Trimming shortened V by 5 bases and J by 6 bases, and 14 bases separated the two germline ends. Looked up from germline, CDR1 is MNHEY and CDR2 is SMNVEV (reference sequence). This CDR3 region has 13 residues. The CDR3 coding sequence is TGTGCCAGCAGTAGCCGTGGAGGCCGCGAGCAGTACTTC. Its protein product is CASSSRGGREQYF.

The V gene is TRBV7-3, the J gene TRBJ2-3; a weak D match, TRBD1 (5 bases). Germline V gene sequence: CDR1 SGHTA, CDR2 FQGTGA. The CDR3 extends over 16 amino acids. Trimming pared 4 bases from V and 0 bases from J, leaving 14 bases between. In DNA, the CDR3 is TGTGCCAGCAGCTCACTGCAGGGATCTAGCACAGATACGCAGTATTTT. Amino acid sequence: CASSSLQGSSTDTQYF.

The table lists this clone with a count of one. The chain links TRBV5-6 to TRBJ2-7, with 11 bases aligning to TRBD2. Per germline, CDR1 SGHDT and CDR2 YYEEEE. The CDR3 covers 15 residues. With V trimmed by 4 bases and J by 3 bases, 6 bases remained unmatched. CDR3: CASSGTSGGFYEQYF. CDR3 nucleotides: TGTGCCAGCAGCGGTACTAGCGGGGGTTTCTACGAGCAGTACTTC. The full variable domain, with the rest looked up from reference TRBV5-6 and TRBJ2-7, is DAGVTQSPTHLIKTRGQQVTLRCSPKSGHDTVSWYQQALGQGPQFIFQYYEEEERQRGNFPDRFSGHQFPNYSSELNVNALLLGDSALYLCASSGTSGGFYEQYFGPGTRLTVT.